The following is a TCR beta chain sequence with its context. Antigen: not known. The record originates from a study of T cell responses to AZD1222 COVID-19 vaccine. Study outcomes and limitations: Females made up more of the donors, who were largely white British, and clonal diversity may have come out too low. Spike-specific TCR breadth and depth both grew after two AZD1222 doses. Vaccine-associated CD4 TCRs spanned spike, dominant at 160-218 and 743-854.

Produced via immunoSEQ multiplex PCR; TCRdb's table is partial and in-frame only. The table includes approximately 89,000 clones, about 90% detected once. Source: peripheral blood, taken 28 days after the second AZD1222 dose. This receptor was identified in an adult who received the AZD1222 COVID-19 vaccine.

Here the CDR3 reads CASSPFSLAKSYIQYF. As DNA, the CDR3 is TGTGCCAGCAGCCCATTCTCCCTAGCCAAAAGCTACATTCAGTACTTC. The chain uses TRBV7-2 and TRBJ2-4, with a tentative D call TRBD2 (5 bases). With 5 bases removed from V and 8 bases from J, the gap between germline ends came to 22 bases. CDR1 and CDR2 from the germline V gene are SGHTA and FQGNSA. The CDR3 extends over 16 amino acids.